These 8 T cell receptor beta chains originate from one sample sequenced in a study of T cell repertoires in cytomegalovirus infection. From the reads, TCRdb called clonotypes with MiXCR, one entry per CDR3 protein. The sample has nearly 450,000 distinct CDR3 sequences, roughly 30% seen once. The sequenced sample consisted of PBMCs. The source of these receptors is a human donor in good health (CMV status not recorded). Some clones in this sample may be carry-over from other donors' samples.

This chain links TRBV9 with TRBJ1-4; no definite D call. The CDR3 has 14 amino acids. Germline-derived CDR1 and CDR2 are SGDLS and YYNGEE. V was clipped by 2 bases and J by 3 bases, with 8 bases between them. As DNA, the CDR3 is TGTGCCAGCAGCGTTGGTCAGCCTAATGAAAAACTGTTTTTT. It yields the protein CASSVGQPNEKLFF.

V and J are TRBV9 and TRBJ2-7, with a weak D call TRBD1 (5 bases). The CDR3 runs to 15 residues. Germline loops: CDR1 SGDLS, CDR2 YYNGEE. V lost 4 bases and J lost 5, with 19 bases in between. The CDR3 loop reads CASSPDSKLNHEQYF. The CDR3 DNA follows: TGTGCCAGCAGCCCCGACAGCAAACTGAATCACGAGCAGTACTTC.

As concerns this clonotype: It may be a read error: a sequence one base away is much more abundant. This chain links TRBV7-8 with TRBJ2-7; 7 bases map to TRBD1. The CDR3 extends over 15 amino acids. V shed 1 base and J 8 bases; nucleotides not matched to a gene: 11. The germline V gene has CDR1 SGHVS and CDR2 FQNEAQ. CDR3 sequence: CASSLEGAGAYKQYF. For the CDR3, the DNA is TGTGCCAGCAGCTTAGAGGGGGCAGGCGCTTACAAGCAGTACTTC.

The chain employs TRBV4-3 and TRBJ1-5, with D possibly being TRBD1 (6 bases). This CDR3 has 16 residues. Trimming pared 0 bases from V and 2 bases from J, leaving 11 bases between. The germline V gene encodes CDR1 LGHNA and CDR2 YSLEER. In DNA form, the CDR3 reads TGCGCCAGCAGCCAAGATTACAGGGCGGGCAATCAGCCCCAGCATTTT. Translating gives CASSQDYRAGNQPQHF.

The chain has TRBV5-6 and TRBJ1-6; D not certain. V dropped 0 bases and J dropped 0 bases, with 7 bases sitting between them. The germline CDR1 and CDR2 sequences are SGHDT and YYEEEE. The CDR3 contains 16 residues. CDR3 sequence (DNA): TGTGCCAGCAGCTTGGAGGGTAGCTCCTATAATTCACCCCTCCACTTT. Residues: CASSLEGSSYNSPLHF.

On this clonotype itself: The junction departs from germline at one end; a sequencing error may be responsible. The V and J genes are TRBV5-6 and TRBJ1-1, with D possibly being TRBD1 (5 bases). CDR1 SGHDT and CDR2 YYEEEE come from the germline V gene. The CDR3 extends over 12 amino acids. The CDR3 spells CASSLRGTEYFF. CDR3 coding DNA: TGTGCAAGCAGCTTAAGGGGCACGGAATATTTCTTT.

The sample holds many counts of this clonotype. The chain carries TRBV7-9 and TRBJ1-4; 8 bases map to TRBD1. The germline V gene has CDR1 SEHNR and CDR2 FQNEAQ (reference sequence). The CDR3 has 11 amino acids. V was pared by 8 bases and J by 15 bases, with 8 bases of the junction left unmatched. The CDR3 sequence is CASQGAVHMFF. The CDR3 bases are TGTGCCAGCCAGGGGGCAGTCCATATGTTTTTT. Full variable domain (rest looked up from reference TRBV7-9 and TRBJ1-4): DTGVSQNPRHKITKRGQNVTFRCDPISEHNRLYWYRQTLGQGPEFLTYFQNEAQLEKSRLLSDRFSAERPKGSFSTLEIQRTEQGDSAMYLCASQGAVHMFFGSGTQLSVL.

The chain combines TRBV28 with TRBJ1-6; D remains unclear. This CDR3 is built from 14 residues. Trimming took off 4 bases at V and 7 bases at J, with 11 bases between the two ends. Germline V lookup: CDR1 MDHEN, CDR2 SYDVKM. The CDR3 sequence: CASSSSWENSPLHF. For the CDR3, the DNA is TGTGCCAGCAGTTCATCCTGGGAGAATTCACCCCTCCACTTT.